This T cell receptor beta chain stems from a study of T cell changes during pregnancy in multiple sclerosis. There are 14 residues in the CDR3. Germline CDR1 SGHTA, CDR2 FQGTGA. Trimming stripped 1 base from V and 4 bases from J, with 9 bases between. The data were produced by immunoSEQ multiplex PCR, yet TCRdb's version contains in-frame clones alone and is incomplete. The sample consists of about 70,000 clones, about 93% of them appearing once. Material: CD4+ T cells from peripheral blood mononuclear cells, obtained after pregnancy. The rearrangement uses TRBV7-3 and TRBJ2-3, with D hard to call. The receptor was isolated from a female donor with multiple sclerosis, enrolled in a pregnancy study. The CDR3: CASSLSVVADTQYF. CDR3 nucleotides: TGTGCCAGCAGCTTAAGTGTAGTAGCAGATACGCAGTATTTT. Filled out from reference TRBV7-3 and TRBJ2-3, the complete variable domain reads GAGVSQTPSNKVTEKGKYVELRCDPISGHTALYWYRQSLGQGPEFLIYFQGTGAADDSGLPNDRFFAVRPEGSVSTLKIQRTERGDSAVYLCASSLSVVADTQYFGPGTRLTVL.